The subject of this entry is one T cell receptor beta chain. This specimen belongs to a study of blood T cell repertoires in COVID-19. Study in general: Acute and convalescent COVID-19 samples came from the United States, Italy and Spain. T cells, B-cell-depleted T cells, or PBMCs provided the cDNA or gDNA that served as material.

Per germline, CDR1 MNHNS and CDR2 SASEGT. V was trimmed by 4 bases and J by 4 bases, leaving 16 bases between them. The CDR3 has 15 residues. In the study's own analysis: The authors estimated nucleated cell counts from reference gene primer amplification. TCRdb keeps only in-frame clones here, not all; method: immunoSEQ multiplex PCR. D and trimming were read from the DNA, whereas the V and J calls and clone size are those reported in that table. The data show under 200,000 clones, roughly 85% seen once. This rearrangement joins TRBV6-1 to TRBJ1-1; D is undetermined. The sequencing sample was made of peripheral blood. The receptor was isolated from a man between 60 and 70 years old with active or convalescent COVID-19. The CDR3 DNA reads TGTGCCAGCAGTGGGGTGGCGGGATGGATCACTGAAGCTTTCTTT. This gives the protein CASSGVAGWITEAFF.